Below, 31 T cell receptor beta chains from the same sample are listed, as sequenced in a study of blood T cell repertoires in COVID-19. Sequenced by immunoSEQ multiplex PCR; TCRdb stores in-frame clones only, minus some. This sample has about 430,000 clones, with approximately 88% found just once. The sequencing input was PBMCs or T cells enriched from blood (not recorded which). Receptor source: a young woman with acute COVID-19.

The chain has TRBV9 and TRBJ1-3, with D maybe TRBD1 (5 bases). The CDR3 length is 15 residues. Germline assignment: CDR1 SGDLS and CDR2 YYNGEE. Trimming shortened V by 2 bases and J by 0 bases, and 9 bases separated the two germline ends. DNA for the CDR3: TGTGCCAGCAGCGTGGGGGGGGACTCTGGAAACACCATATATTTT. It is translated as CASSVGGDSGNTIYF.

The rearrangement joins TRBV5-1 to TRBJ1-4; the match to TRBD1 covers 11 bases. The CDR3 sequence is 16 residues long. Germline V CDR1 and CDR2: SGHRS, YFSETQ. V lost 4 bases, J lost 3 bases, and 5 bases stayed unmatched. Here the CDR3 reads CASSPGQGAANEKLFF. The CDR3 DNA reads TGCGCCAGCAGCCCCGGACAGGGGGCTGCTAATGAAAAACTGTTTTTT.

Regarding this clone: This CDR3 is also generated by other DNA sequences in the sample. The CDR3 coding sequence is TGTGCCAGCTCACCGGACAGGAATGAAAAACTGTTTTTT. Translating gives CASSPDRNEKLFF. The J gene is TRBJ1-4, the V gene TRBV18, with 7 bases that match TRBD1. This CDR3 spans 13 amino acids. The junction had 0 bases not matched to a gene; V was cut back by 3 bases and J by 5 bases. Germline V lookup: CDR1 KGHSH, CDR2 LQKENI.

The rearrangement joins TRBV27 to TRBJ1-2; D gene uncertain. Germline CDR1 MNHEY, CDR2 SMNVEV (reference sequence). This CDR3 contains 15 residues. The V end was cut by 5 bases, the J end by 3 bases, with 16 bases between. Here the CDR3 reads CASSPYVDYYYGYTF. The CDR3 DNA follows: TGTGCCAGCAGTCCCTACGTCGACTACTACTATGGCTACACCTTC.

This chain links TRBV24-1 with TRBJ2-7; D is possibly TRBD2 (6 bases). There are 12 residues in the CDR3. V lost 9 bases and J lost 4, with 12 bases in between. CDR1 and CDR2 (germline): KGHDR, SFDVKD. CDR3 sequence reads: CATSGDRYEQYF. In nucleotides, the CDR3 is TGTGCCACCTCGGGGGACCGGTACGAGCAGTACTTC.

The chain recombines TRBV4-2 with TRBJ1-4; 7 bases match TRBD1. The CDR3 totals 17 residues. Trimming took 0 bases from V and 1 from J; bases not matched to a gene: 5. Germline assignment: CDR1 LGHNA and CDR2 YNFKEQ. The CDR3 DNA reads TGTGCCAGCAGCCAAGATCTCCGGACAGGAACTAATGAAAAACTGTTTTTT. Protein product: CASSQDLRTGTNEKLFF.

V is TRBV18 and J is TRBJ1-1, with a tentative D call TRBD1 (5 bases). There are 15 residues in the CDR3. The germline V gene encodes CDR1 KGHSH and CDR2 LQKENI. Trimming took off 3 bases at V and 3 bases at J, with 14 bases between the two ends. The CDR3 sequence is CASSPLLAGDTEAFF. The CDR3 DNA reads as TGTGCCAGCTCACCCCTCCTAGCGGGGGACACTGAAGCTTTCTTT. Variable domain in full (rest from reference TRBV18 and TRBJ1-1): NAGVMQNPRHLVRRRGQEARLRCSPMKGHSHVYWYRQLPEEGLKFMVYLQKENIIDESGMPKERFSAEFPKEGPSILRIQQVVRGDSAAYFCASSPLLAGDTEAFFGQGTRLTVV.

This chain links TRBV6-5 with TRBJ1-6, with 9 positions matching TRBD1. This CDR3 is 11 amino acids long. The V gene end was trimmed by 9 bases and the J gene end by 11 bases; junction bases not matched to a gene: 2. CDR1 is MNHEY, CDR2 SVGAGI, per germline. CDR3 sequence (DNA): TGTGCCAGTAGGACAGGGGCACCCCTCCACTTT. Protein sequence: CASRTGAPLHF.

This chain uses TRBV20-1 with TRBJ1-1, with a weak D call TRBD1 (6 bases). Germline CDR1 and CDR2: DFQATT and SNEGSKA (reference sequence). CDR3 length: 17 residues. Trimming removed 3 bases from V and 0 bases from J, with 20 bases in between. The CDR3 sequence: CSASRRGRRTVNTEAFF. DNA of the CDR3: TGCAGTGCTAGTAGGCGGGGGCGCCGTACCGTGAACACTGAAGCTTTCTTT.

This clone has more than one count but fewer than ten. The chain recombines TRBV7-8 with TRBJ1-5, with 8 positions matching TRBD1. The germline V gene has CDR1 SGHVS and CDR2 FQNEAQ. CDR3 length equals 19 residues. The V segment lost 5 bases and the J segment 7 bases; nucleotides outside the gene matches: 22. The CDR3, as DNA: TGTGCCAGCAGCCCACGGACAGGGAGTAGGCTTTCGGGGGAACAGCCCCAGCATTTT. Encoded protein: CASSPRTGSRLSGEQPQHF.

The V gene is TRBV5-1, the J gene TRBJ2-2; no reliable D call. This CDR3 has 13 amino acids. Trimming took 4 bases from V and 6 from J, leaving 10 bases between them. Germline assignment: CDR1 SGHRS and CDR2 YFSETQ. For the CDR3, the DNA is TGCGCCAGCAGCCCGGTTAATGCCGGGGAGCTGTTTTTT. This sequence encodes CASSPVNAGELFF.

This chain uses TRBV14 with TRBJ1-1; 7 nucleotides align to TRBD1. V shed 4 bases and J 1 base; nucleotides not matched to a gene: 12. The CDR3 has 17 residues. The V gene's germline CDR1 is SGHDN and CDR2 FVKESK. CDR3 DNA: TGTGCCAGCAGCCCATCTATTTTACAGGGGACGAACACTGAAGCTTTCTTT. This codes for CASSPSILQGTNTEAFF.

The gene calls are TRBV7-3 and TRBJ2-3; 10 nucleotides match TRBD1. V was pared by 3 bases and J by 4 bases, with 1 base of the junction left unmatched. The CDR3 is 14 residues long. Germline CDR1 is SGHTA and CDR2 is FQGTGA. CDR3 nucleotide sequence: TGTGCCAGCAGCTTTGGGACAGGGGCAGATACGCAGTATTTT. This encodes CASSFGTGADTQYF.

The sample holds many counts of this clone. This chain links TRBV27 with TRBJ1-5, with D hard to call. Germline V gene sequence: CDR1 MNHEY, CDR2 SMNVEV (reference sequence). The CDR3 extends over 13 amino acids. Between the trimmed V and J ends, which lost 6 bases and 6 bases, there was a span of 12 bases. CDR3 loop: CASRDPRGQPQHF. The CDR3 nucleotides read TGTGCCAGCAGAGACCCCCGGGGTCAGCCCCAGCATTTT.

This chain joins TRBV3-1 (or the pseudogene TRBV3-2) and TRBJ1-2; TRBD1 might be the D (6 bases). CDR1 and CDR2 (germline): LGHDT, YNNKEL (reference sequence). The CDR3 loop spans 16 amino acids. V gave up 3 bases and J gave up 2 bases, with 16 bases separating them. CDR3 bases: TGTGCCAGCAGCCAGGGGCGAGGACAGTGGAACTATGGCTACACCTTC. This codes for CASSQGRGQWNYGYTF.

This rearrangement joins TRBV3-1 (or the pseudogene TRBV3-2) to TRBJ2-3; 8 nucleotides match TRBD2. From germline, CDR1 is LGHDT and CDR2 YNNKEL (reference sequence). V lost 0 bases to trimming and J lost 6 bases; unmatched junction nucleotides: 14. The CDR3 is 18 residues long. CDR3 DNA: TGTGCCAGCAGCCAAGACCCCGCCACTAGCGGCGCGGGGGATACGCAGTATTTT. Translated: CASSQDPATSGAGDTQYF.

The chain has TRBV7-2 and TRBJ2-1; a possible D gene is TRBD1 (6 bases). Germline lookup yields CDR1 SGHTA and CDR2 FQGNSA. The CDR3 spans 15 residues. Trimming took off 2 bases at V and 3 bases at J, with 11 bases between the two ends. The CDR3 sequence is CASSLSRGSYNEQFF. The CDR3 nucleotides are TGTGCCAGCAGCTTAAGTAGGGGGAGCTACAATGAGCAGTTCTTC.

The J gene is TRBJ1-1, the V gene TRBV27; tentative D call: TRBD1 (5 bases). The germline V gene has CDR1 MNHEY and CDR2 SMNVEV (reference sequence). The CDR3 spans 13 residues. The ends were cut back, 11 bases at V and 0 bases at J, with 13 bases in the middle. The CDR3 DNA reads TGTGCCTCCCGACAGCGCATGAACACTGAAGCTTTCTTT. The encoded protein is CASRQRMNTEAFF.

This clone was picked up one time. CDR3 amino acids: CASSYRRPRSNYGYTF. The CDR3 nucleotides read TGTGCCAGCAGTTATAGGAGGCCAAGATCTAACTATGGCTACACCTTC. The rearrangement links TRBV6-5 to TRBJ1-2; D call uncertain. V lost 3 bases to trimming and J lost 0 bases, with 14 bases between them. This CDR3 has 16 residues. Per germline, CDR1 MNHEY and CDR2 SVGAGI.

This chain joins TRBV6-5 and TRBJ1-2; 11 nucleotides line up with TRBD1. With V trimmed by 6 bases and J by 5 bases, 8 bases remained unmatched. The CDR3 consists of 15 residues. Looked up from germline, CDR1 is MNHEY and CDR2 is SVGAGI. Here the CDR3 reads CASSPGQGARYGYTF. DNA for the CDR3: TGTGCCAGCAGCCCCGGACAGGGGGCACGGTATGGCTACACCTTC.

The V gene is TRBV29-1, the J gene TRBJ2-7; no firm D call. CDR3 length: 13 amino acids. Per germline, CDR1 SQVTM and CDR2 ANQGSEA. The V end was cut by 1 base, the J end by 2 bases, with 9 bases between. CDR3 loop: CSVEVVEPYEQYF. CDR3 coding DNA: TGCAGCGTTGAAGTTGTGGAGCCCTACGAGCAGTACTTC.

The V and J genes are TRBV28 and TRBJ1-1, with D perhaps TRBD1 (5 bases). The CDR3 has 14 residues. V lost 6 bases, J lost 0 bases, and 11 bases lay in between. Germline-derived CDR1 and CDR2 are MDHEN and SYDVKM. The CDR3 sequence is CASSAGKLNTEAFF. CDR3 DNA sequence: TGTGCCAGCAGCGCAGGGAAATTGAACACTGAAGCTTTCTTT.

The DNA of the CDR3 is TGTGCCAGCAGTTACACAGTTTACTCCTACGAGCAGTACTTC. It encodes CASSYTVYSYEQYF. This sequence joins TRBV6-7 and TRBJ2-7, with D hard to call. TRBV6-7 counts as an open reading frame of uncertain function. The CDR3 spans 14 residues. Trimming took 2 bases from V and 0 from J, leaving 8 bases between them.

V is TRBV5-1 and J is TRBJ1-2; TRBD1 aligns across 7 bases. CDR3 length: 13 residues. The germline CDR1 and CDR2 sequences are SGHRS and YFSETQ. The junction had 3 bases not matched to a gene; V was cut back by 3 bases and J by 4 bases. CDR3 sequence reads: CASSSTGIYGYTF. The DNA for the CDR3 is TGCGCCAGCAGCTCGACAGGGATCTATGGCTACACCTTC.

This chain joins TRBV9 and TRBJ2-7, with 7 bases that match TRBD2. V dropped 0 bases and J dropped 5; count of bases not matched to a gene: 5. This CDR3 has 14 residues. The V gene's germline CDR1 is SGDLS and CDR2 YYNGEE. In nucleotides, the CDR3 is TGTGCCAGCAGCGTAGGACTAGCCCTGGACGAGCAGTACTTC. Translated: CASSVGLALDEQYF.

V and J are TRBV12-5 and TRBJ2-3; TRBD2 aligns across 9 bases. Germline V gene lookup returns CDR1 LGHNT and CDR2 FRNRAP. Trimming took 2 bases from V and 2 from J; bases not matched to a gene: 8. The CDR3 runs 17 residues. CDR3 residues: CASGLPPGTSPTDTQYF. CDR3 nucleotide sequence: TGTGCTAGTGGTTTGCCTCCCGGGACTAGCCCCACAGATACGCAGTATTTT.

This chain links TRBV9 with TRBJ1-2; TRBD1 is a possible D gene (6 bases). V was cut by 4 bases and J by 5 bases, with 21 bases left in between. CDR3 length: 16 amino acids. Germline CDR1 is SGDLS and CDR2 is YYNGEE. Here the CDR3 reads CASSRTTGGLRYGYTF. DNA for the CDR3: TGTGCCAGCAGCCGAACGACAGGCGGGCTTAGGTATGGCTACACCTTC.

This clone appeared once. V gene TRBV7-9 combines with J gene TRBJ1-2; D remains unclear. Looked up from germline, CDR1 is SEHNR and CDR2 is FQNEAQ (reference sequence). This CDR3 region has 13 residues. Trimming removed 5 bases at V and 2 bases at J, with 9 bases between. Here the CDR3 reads CASSPTVNYGYTF. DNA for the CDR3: TGTGCCAGCAGCCCCACAGTCAACTATGGCTACACCTTC.

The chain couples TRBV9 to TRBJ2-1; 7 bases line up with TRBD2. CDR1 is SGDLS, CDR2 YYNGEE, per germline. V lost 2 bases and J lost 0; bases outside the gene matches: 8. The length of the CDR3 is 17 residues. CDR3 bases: TGTGCCAGCAGCGTGGGTACTAGCGATAGCTCCTACAATGAGCAGTTCTTC. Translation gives CASSVGTSDSSYNEQFF.

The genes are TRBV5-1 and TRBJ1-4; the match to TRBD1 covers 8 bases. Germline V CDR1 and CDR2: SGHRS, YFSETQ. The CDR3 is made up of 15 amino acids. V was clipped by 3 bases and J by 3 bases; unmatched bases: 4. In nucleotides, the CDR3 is TGCGCCAGCAGCTACTCGACAGGGGCTAATGAAAAACTGTTTTTT. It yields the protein CASSYSTGANEKLFF.

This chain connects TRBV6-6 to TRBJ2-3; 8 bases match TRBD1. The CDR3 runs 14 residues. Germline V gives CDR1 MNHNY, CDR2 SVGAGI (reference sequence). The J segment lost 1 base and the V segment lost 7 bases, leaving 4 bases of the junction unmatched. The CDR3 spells CASMLDRGTDTQYF. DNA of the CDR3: TGTGCCAGCATGTTGGACAGGGGCACAGATACGCAGTATTTT.